The 10 T cell receptor beta chains given below trace back to one sample, sequenced in a study of PD-1 blockade in classical Hodgkin lymphoma. Sequencing used immunoSEQ multiplex PCR; TCRdb keeps in-frame clones, though not all of them. The sample contains about 40,000 clones, around 90% of which appear only once. Patients all relapsed after autologous stem cell transplantation, and there was variation in brentuximab vedotin exposure. The specimen was peripheral blood mononuclear cells (PBMCs), collected before the second cycle of nivolumab. These receptor sequences come from a human donor with classical Hodgkin lymphoma.

The chain is built from TRBV11-2 and TRBJ2-5; the D gene is possibly TRBD1 (6 bases). The V gene lost 1 base and the J gene lost 4 bases, with 7 bases spanning the gap. The CDR3 has 13 amino acids. Germline loops: CDR1 SGHAT, CDR2 FQNNGV. The CDR3 DNA reads TGTGCCAGCAGCTTAGGACAGGCAGAGACCCAGTACTTC. Amino acids: CASSLGQAETQYF.

In this sample, this clone turned up a few times. The rearrangement uses TRBV6-5 and TRBJ2-3, with D unresolved. The CDR3 is 15 residues long. Trimming shortened V by 0 bases and J by 9 bases, and 16 bases separated the two germline ends. The V gene's germline CDR1 is MNHEY and CDR2 SVGAGI. The CDR3 protein is CASSYSGDKRQTQYF. The CDR3 region has the DNA TGTGCCAGCAGTTACTCAGGAGACAAAAGGCAAACGCAGTATTTT.

The rearrangement uses TRBV20-1 and TRBJ2-7; D may be TRBD2 (6 bases). This CDR3 has 11 amino acids. Germline CDR1 reads DFQATT; CDR2 reads SNEGSKA (reference sequence). Trimming left V 8 bases short and J 5 bases short, with 13 bases between. The CDR3 spells CSIGEEHEQYF. CDR3 nucleotide sequence: TGCAGTATCGGGGAGGAACACGAGCAGTACTTC.

This clone was counted once. This chain joins TRBV12-5 and TRBJ1-4; D not resolved. Germline V lookup: CDR1 LGHNT, CDR2 FRNRAP. V was trimmed by 0 bases and J by 0 bases, leaving 14 bases between them. This CDR3 has 18 amino acids. The CDR3 loop is CASGLVGGKSPTNEKLFF. The CDR3 nucleotides read TGTGCTAGTGGTTTGGTAGGTGGCAAATCTCCAACTAATGAAAAACTGTTTTTT.

This chain uses TRBV7-9 with TRBJ2-3; D unclear. CDR1 SEHNR and CDR2 FQNEAQ come from the germline V gene (reference sequence). Trimming stripped 5 bases from V and 6 bases from J, with 3 bases between. This CDR3 spans 10 amino acids. The CDR3 nucleotides are TGTGCCAGCAGCCCGGATACGCAGTATTTT. It encodes CASSPDTQYF.

J is TRBJ2-5 and V is TRBV5-4; unclear D gene. The DNA end is a closer match to TRBJ2-7, so the J assignment may be wrong. From germline, CDR1 is SGHNT and CDR2 YYREEE (reference sequence). This CDR3 region has 14 residues. The CDR3 nucleotides read TGTGCCAGCAGCTTGCATGACGCAATCCACGAGCAGTACTTC. Its translation is CASSLHDAIHEQYF.

The CDR3 sequence: CASSPRTGPHEQFF. CDR3 nucleotides: TGTGCCAGCAGCCCGCGGACGGGACCTCATGAGCAGTTCTTC. The rearrangement joins TRBV5-4 to TRBJ2-1, with D perhaps being TRBD1 or TRBD2 (5 bases each). The germline gives CDR1 SGHNT, CDR2 YYREEE (reference sequence). V was trimmed by 4 bases and J by 8 bases, leaving 16 bases between them. There are 14 residues in the CDR3.

The J gene is TRBJ2-1, the V gene TRBV27; unclear D gene. This CDR3 region has 12 residues. V lost 8 bases and J lost 5, with 10 bases in between. CDR1 and CDR2 (germline): MNHEY, SMNVEV (reference sequence). DNA of the CDR3: TGTGCCAGCGCGGTGAACAACAATGAGCAGTTCTTC. Amino acids: CASAVNNNEQFF.

This sequence joins TRBV10-3 and TRBJ2-6; possible D gene TRBD1, 6 bases. The CDR3 runs to 15 residues. V was pared by 6 bases and J by 0 bases, with 9 bases between. Germline V CDR1 and CDR2: ENHRY, SYGVKD. CDR3 in DNA: TGTGCCATCAGCCGGGACATCTCTGGGGCCAACGTCCTGACTTTC. It yields the protein CAISRDISGANVLTF.

Remarks on this clone: The sample has other DNA sequences that encode this CDR3 too. This chain connects TRBV28 to TRBJ2-7; D is uncertain. V was trimmed by 1 base and J by 3 bases, leaving 4 bases between them. The CDR3 has 12 amino acids. The V gene's germline CDR1 is MDHEN and CDR2 SYDVKM. Written as DNA, the CDR3 is TGTGCCAGCAGTTTATCGGACTACGAGCAGTACTTC. Translation gives CASSLSDYEQYF.